This T cell receptor beta chain is drawn from a study of blood T cell repertoires in COVID-19. The overall study: From the United States, Italy and Spain came samples of acute and convalescent COVID-19.

Trimming at V came to 1 base and at J to 8 bases, leaving 5 bases not matched to a gene. The length of the CDR3 is 13 residues. Germline assignment: CDR1 SGHRS and CDR2 YFSETQ. In the source study's methods: Estimates of nucleated cell counts were drawn from the amplification of reference gene primers. Measured with immunoSEQ multiplex PCR; TCRdb has only the in-frame clones, and not every one. V and J calls and clone size are as listed in that table; D and trimming were resolved from the DNA. Of fewer than 60,000 clones listed, over 85% are singletons. This sequence joins TRBV5-1 and TRBJ1-2; 7 bases line up with TRBD1. The clonotype comes from a human donor in a cohort sampled during active COVID-19. The specimen sequenced was peripheral blood. The CDR3 protein is CASSLRGPGGYTF. The CDR3 DNA reads TGCGCCAGCAGCTTGAGGGGGCCGGGAGGCTACACCTTC.